This entry features one T cell receptor beta chain sequence. These data are taken from a study of blood T cell repertoires in COVID-19. Study summary: Some COVID-19 samples were acute and others convalescent; all came from the United States, Italy and Spain.

As handled by the study authors: Reference gene primer amplification gave nucleated cell count estimates. Clones were read by immunoSEQ multiplex PCR, and TCRdb kept only the in-frame ones, dropping some. V and J calls and clone size are given by that table; D and trimming were obtained from the DNA. The sample holds hundreds of thousands of clones, about 90% seen once. The V gene's germline CDR1 is SGHTA and CDR2 FQGNSA. This CDR3 contains 15 residues. V lost 4 bases to trimming and J lost 1 base, with 13 bases between them. The sequenced sample consisted of PBMCs or T cells enriched from blood (not recorded which). J is TRBJ2-5 and V is TRBV7-2, with a tentative D call TRBD2 (5 bases). The sequence came from a woman younger than 45 who had recovered from COVID-19. In DNA, the CDR3 is TGTGCCAGCAGCTCCGTCCGGGGAAGCCAAGAGACCCAGTACTTC. Residues: CASSSVRGSQETQYF.